In this sample, the clone carrying this T cell receptor (beta chain) turned up a few times. These data come from a study of T-cell memory formation after mild COVID-19. Whole-study context: TCR clusters largely stayed donor specific.

The germline CDR1 and CDR2 sequences are MGHRA and YSYEKL. CDR3 length: 16 amino acids. Trimming took 4 bases from V and 5 from J; bases not matched to a gene: 9. TCR alpha and TCR beta cDNA libraries carrying sample barcodes and UMIs were produced by 5'RACE using constant-segment primers. MiXCR was run by TCRdb on the 5' RACE reads, yielding one entry per CDR3 protein. There are 270,000 or so distinct CDR3 sequences in the sample; 16% occur only once, and roughly a fifth lies in the top ten. The material sequenced was PBMCs or a T cell subset sorted from them (not recorded which). The chain is built from TRBV4-1 and TRBJ1-5, with 9 bases identical to TRBD1. The clonotype originates from a man aged 18 to 30 who had mild COVID-19 (a few samples of this study predate the infection). Cell type and time point are not known. The CDR3 nucleotides read TGCGCCAGCAGCCGCACCGGGACAGGGAGATATCAGCCCCAGCATTTT. Protein sequence: CASSRTGTGRYQPQHF.